This record covers a single T cell receptor (beta chain). This CDR3 region has 13 residues. V lost 10 bases to trimming and J lost 5 bases; unmatched junction nucleotides: 7. This entry comes from a study of blood T cell repertoires in COVID-19. Study context: Samples representing acute and convalescent COVID-19 were sourced from the United States, Italy and Spain. In each case, the material was cDNA or gDNA derived from T cells, B-cell-depleted T cells, or PBMCs.

Original analysis: Reference gene primer amplification gave estimated nucleated cell counts. This table comes from immunoSEQ multiplex PCR, and its TCRdb copy is limited to in-frame clones, with some not included. V and J calls and clone size follow that table, whereas D and trimming were derived from the DNA. Among over 50,000 clones listed, about 90% were seen once. The sequenced material came from peripheral blood. The sequence was obtained from a man aged 60-69 years with acute or convalescent COVID-19. The chain joins TRBV12-3 or TRBV12-4 to TRBJ1-3, with 8 bases identical to TRBD1. CDR3 nucleotide sequence: TGTGCCATTCAGGGGGCTGCACGAAACACCATATATTTT. Protein product: CAIQGAARNTIYF.